These 13 T cell receptor beta chains were sequenced from one sample in a study of blood T cell repertoires in COVID-19. Assay used: immunoSEQ multiplex PCR; TCRdb lists only in-frame clones, some missing. The sample carries around 430,000 clones, about 87% recorded once. The source material was peripheral blood. These receptors originate from a woman in her forties or fifties with COVID-19, enrolled during active disease.

The chain employs TRBV5-1 and TRBJ2-3; 8 bases map to TRBD1. This CDR3 is built from 15 residues. The germline gives CDR1 SGHRS, CDR2 YFSETQ. Trimming at V came to 1 base and at J to 5 bases, leaving 6 bases not matched to a gene. CDR3 bases: TGCGCCAGCAGCTTGCAGGGGGCTAAGGTAGATACGCAGTATTTT. As protein: CASSLQGAKVDTQYF. Filled out from reference TRBV5-1 and TRBJ2-3, the complete variable domain reads KAGVTQTPRYLIKTRGQQVTLSCSPISGHRSVSWYQQTPGQGLQFLFEYFSETQRNKGNFPGRFSGRQFSNSRSEMNVSTLELGDSALYLCASSLQGAKVDTQYFGPGTRLTVL.

The V gene is TRBV29-1, the J gene TRBJ1-1, with D hard to call. The CDR3 sequence is 15 residues long. Deletions cut 3 bases from V and 6 bases from J, with 20 bases between. From germline, CDR1 is SQVTM and CDR2 ANQGSEA. CDR3 region: CSVEGPPFINAEAFF. CDR3 DNA: TGCAGCGTTGAGGGCCCACCGTTCATTAACGCTGAAGCTTTCTTT.

The chain carries TRBV30 and TRBJ1-2; TRBD1 is a possible D gene (5 bases). CDR1 GTSNPN and CDR2 SVGIG come from the germline V gene (reference sequence). The CDR3 has 14 amino acids. V was shortened by 2 bases and J by 4 bases, with 14 bases between the two germline ends. CDR3 amino acids: CAWSQGLFAYGYTF. The CDR3 DNA is TGTGCCTGGAGTCAGGGACTCTTCGCCTATGGCTACACCTTC.

The rearrangement joins TRBV28 to TRBJ2-5; D might be TRBD2 (6 bases). Looked up from germline, CDR1 is MDHEN and CDR2 is SYDVKM. The CDR3 covers 13 residues. Trimming left V 6 bases short and J 4 bases short, with 12 bases between. This CDR3 reads CASSPPGGETQYF. The CDR3 DNA sequence: TGTGCCAGCAGCCCCCCCGGGGGAGAGACCCAGTACTTC. The full variable domain, its missing parts supplied by reference TRBV28 and TRBJ2-5, is DVKVTQSSRYLVKRTGEKVFLECVQDMDHENMFWYRQDPGLGLRLIYFSYDVKMKEKGDIPEGYSVSREKKERFSLILESASTNQTSMYLCASSPPGGETQYFGPGTRLLVL.

This clone was seen a single time. Other DNA sequences in this sample translate to the same CDR3. The CDR3, as DNA: TGCGCCAGCAGCTTGGACAGGGGCGGCGAGCAGTACTTC. Translating gives CASSLDRGGEQYF. The chain is built from TRBV5-1 and TRBJ2-7, with 7 bases matching TRBD1. Trimming took 0 bases from V and 6 from J; bases not matched to a gene: 3. Germline V lookup: CDR1 SGHRS, CDR2 YFSETQ. The CDR3 has 13 amino acids.

On this clone itself: Within the sample, other DNA sequences also encode this same CDR3. The V gene is TRBV9, the J gene TRBJ1-4; 9 bases are shared with TRBD1. The V segment lost 4 bases and the J segment 3 bases; nucleotides outside the gene matches: 4. There are 15 residues in the CDR3. Germline CDR1 is SGDLS and CDR2 is YYNGEE. The CDR3 DNA is TGTGCCAGCAGCTCCCGGACAGGGGCTAATGAAAAACTGTTTTTT. Protein: CASSSRTGANEKLFF.

The chain has TRBV6-5 and TRBJ2-7, with 8 bases that match TRBD2. V lost 8 bases, J lost 0 bases, and 9 bases stayed unmatched. CDR1 and CDR2 from the germline V gene are MNHEY and SVGAGI. The CDR3 runs 15 residues. Here the CDR3 DNA reads TGTGCCAGCCAGACGGCGGGGGGCCTCTCCTACGAGCAGTACTTC. Residues: CASQTAGGLSYEQYF.

This clone was observed a single time. This sequence joins TRBV12-3 or TRBV12-4 and TRBJ2-2, with 7 bases identical to TRBD1. V lost 5 bases to trimming and J lost 15 bases; unmatched junction nucleotides: 9. The CDR3 covers 12 residues. The CDR3 DNA follows: TGTGCCAGCAGTCGACGACAGGGCGCGGTGTTTTTT. It translates to CASSRRQGAVFF.

This chain uses TRBV7-2 with TRBJ2-7, with 7 bases that match TRBD2. The CDR3 runs 15 residues. Germline CDR1 SGHTA, CDR2 FQGNSA. V gave up 5 bases and J gave up 4 bases; unmatched junction bases: 11. CDR3 coding DNA: TGTGCCAGCAGCACTGGGACTAATAAGGGGTACGAGCAGTACTTC. Translating it yields CASSTGTNKGYEQYF.

The V and J genes are TRBV5-8 and TRBJ1-2, with TRBD1 identical over 8 bases. The CDR3 is 16 amino acids. CDR1 and CDR2 (germline): SGHTS, YDEGEE. Trimming at V came to 4 bases and at J to 4 bases, leaving 12 bases not matched to a gene. The CDR3 here is CASSPLRGRNPYGYTF. In DNA, the CDR3 is TGTGCCAGCAGCCCCCTCAGGGGGCGCAACCCCTATGGCTACACCTTC.

The V gene is TRBV7-8, the J gene TRBJ2-7; 7 bases line up with TRBD1. The length of the CDR3 is 14 residues. Germline V lookup: CDR1 SGHVS, CDR2 FQNEAQ. Germline trimming cut 5 bases from V and 3 bases from J; bases unmatched to any gene: 7. The CDR3 region has the DNA TGTGCCAGCAGCCCTCACAGGGGTGGCTACGAGCAGTACTTC. As protein: CASSPHRGGYEQYF.

This chain connects TRBV4-2 to TRBJ2-2; 9 bases match TRBD2. Germline CDR1 reads LGHNA; CDR2 reads YNFKEQ. After removal of 0 bases from V and 7 bases from J, the junction contained 12 bases not matched to a gene. This CDR3 comprises 18 residues. CDR3: CASSQDLSPSGAGGELFF. The CDR3 DNA follows: TGTGCCAGCAGCCAAGATCTTTCGCCTAGCGGGGCTGGCGGGGAGCTGTTTTTT.

The CDR3 DNA is TGTGCCAGCAGCGTACGGGCTAGCGGGGGGGTTAATGAGCAGTTCTTC. Translating gives CASSVRASGGVNEQFF. The J gene is TRBJ2-1, the V gene TRBV9; 12 bases agree with TRBD2. Germline trimming cut 1 base from V and 7 bases from J; bases unmatched to any gene: 6. This CDR3 is 16 amino acids long. Germline-derived CDR1 and CDR2 are SGDLS and YYNGEE.